These 13 T cell receptor beta chains were all obtained from the same sample, sequenced in a study of T cells in Graves' hyperthyroidism and ophthalmopathy. There were TCR beta CDR3 regions amplified from RNA transcripts. HTBI primers were employed in a first-round RT-PCR of the TCR CDR3. TCRdb called the multiplex PCR reads again in MiXCR, with one record for every CDR3 protein. The repertoire holds about 290,000 distinct CDR3 sequences, with roughly 13% as singletons. The sample comprised blood. These receptors were collected from a woman in her 30s with Graves' hyperthyroidism that later progressed to Graves' ophthalmopathy.

This chain connects TRBV30 to TRBJ1-2; D may be TRBD1 (5 bases). The CDR3 covers 14 residues. The germline gives CDR1 GTSNPN, CDR2 SVGIG (reference sequence). Trimming pared 4 bases from V and 2 bases from J, leaving 14 bases between. Here the CDR3 DNA reads TGTGCCTGGACTCCGGGACGGGAAAACTATGGCTACACCTTC. Translation gives CAWTPGRENYGYTF.

This clonotype was found a few times. The V call is TRBV28, the J call TRBJ1-2; D unclear. This CDR3 is built from 11 residues. The ends were cut back, 5 bases at V and 6 bases at J, with 7 bases in the middle. The V gene's germline CDR1 is MDHEN and CDR2 SYDVKM. The CDR3 bases are TGTGCCAGCAGTATCCCAGATGGCTACACCTTC. Amino acids: CASSIPDGYTF.

This clonotype was detected many times. This chain uses TRBV4-1 with TRBJ1-4; unclear D gene. This CDR3 region has 16 residues. Germline V CDR1 and CDR2: MGHRA, YSYEKL. The V gene lost 0 bases and the J gene lost 3 bases, with 11 bases spanning the gap. The CDR3 sequence is CASSQDLGLSNEKLFF. As DNA, the CDR3 is TGCGCCAGCAGCCAAGATCTCGGGTTGTCTAATGAAAAACTGTTTTTT.

The rearrangement links TRBV4-1 to TRBJ2-5; 9 bases agree with TRBD2. This CDR3 comprises 17 residues. Germline V gene sequence: CDR1 MGHRA, CDR2 YSYEKL. Trimming took 1 base from V and 2 from J; bases not matched to a gene: 8. CDR3 sequence: CASSQVLAGVLQETQYF. In DNA, the CDR3 is TGCGCCAGCAGCCAAGTGTTAGCGGGAGTGCTTCAAGAGACCCAGTACTTC.

J is TRBJ1-2 and V is TRBV12-3 or TRBV12-4; D unresolved. This CDR3 is built from 19 residues. V lost 6 bases and J lost 3, with 29 bases in between. In nucleotides, the CDR3 is TGTGCCAGCAGCAACACCCGGCCGGGCGGCAGCCCATTAGACTATGGCTACACCTTC. It specifies CASSNTRPGGSPLDYGYTF.

This clonotype was detected ten times or more. The chain is built from TRBV6-1 and TRBJ2-5; tentatively, D is TRBD2 (6 bases). The CDR3 runs 13 residues. CDR1 is MNHNS and CDR2 is SASEGT in the germline V gene. V gave up 6 bases and J gave up 1 base, with 9 bases separating them. The CDR3 loop is CASRVSGQETQYF. The DNA of the CDR3 is TGTGCCAGCAGGGTTAGCGGCCAAGAGACCCAGTACTTC.

With regard to this clonotype: This may be a read error: a much more frequent sequence differs by one nucleotide. V gene TRBV20-1 combines with J gene TRBJ2-1; D not resolved. V shed 4 bases and J shed 6 bases, with 19 bases lying between them. CDR1 and CDR2 (germline): DFQATT, SNEGSKA (reference sequence). The CDR3 covers 15 residues. CDR3 nucleotide sequence: TGCAGTGCTAACCGCAGGAACCGAAAGGCCAATGAGCAGTTCTTC. It specifies CSANRRNRKANEQFF.

The chain couples TRBV9 to TRBJ2-3, with a weak D call TRBD2 (6 bases). V was shortened by 0 bases and J by 1 base, with 9 bases between the two germline ends. Per the germline V gene, CDR1 is SGDLS and CDR2 is YYNGEE. The CDR3 contains 15 residues. The DNA of the CDR3 is TGTGCCAGCAGCGTAGACAGCGGGCGCACAGATACGCAGTATTTT. Residues: CASSVDSGRTDTQYF.

The table lists this clonotype with many counts. V is TRBV4-1 and J is TRBJ1-4; D ambiguous. V was trimmed by 5 bases and J by 8 bases, leaving 18 bases between them. Germline V gene sequence: CDR1 MGHRA, CDR2 YSYEKL. The CDR3 contains 15 residues. For the CDR3, the DNA is TGCGCCAGCAGCGTAAGCTCGGTGGGAGGGGAAAAACTGTTTTTT. It is translated as CASSVSSVGGEKLFF.

This clonotype came up a few times. This chain links TRBV10-3 with TRBJ2-1, with 9 bases identical to TRBD2. The trim removed 5 bases at V and 3 bases at J, leaving 2 bases unmatched. Germline V lookup: CDR1 ENHRY, CDR2 SYGVKD. CDR3 length: 14 amino acids. CDR3 in amino acids: CAISRTSDYNEQFF. The CDR3 nucleotides are TGTGCCATCAGTAGGACTAGCGACTACAATGAGCAGTTCTTC.

About this clonotype itself: Germline and junction disagree at one end, which may indicate a read error. The chain recombines TRBV18 with TRBJ2-1; TRBD2 matches at 12 bases. The CDR3 is 20 amino acids. Germline V gene data show CDR1 as KGHSH and CDR2 as LQKENI. This CDR3 is CASPPGRGQMETSGSGEQFF. The CDR3, as DNA: TGTGCCAGCCCACCTGGCAGGGGGCAAATGGAGACTAGCGGGAGCGGTGAGCAGTTCTTC.

This clonotype was observed many times. The gene calls are TRBV7-9 and TRBJ2-5; TRBD2 might be the D (6 bases). The CDR3 is 14 amino acids. Germline CDR1 reads SEHNR; CDR2 reads FQNEAQ (reference sequence). With 2 bases removed from V and 5 bases from J, the gap between germline ends came to 12 bases. The DNA of the CDR3 is TGTGCCAGCAGCTTAACGAGAGGGAGGGAGACCCAGTACTTC. Protein: CASSLTRGRETQYF.

This clonotype was seen ten or more times. The J gene is TRBJ2-3, the V gene TRBV20-1, with D maybe TRBD2 (6 bases). The CDR3 extends over 16 amino acids. Germline-derived CDR1 and CDR2 are DFQATT and SNEGSKA (reference sequence). V was pared by 6 bases and J by 0 bases, with 19 bases between. CDR3 residues: CSAPIGGGASTDTQYF. The CDR3 DNA reads TGCAGTGCCCCAATAGGCGGCGGGGCGAGCACAGATACGCAGTATTTT.